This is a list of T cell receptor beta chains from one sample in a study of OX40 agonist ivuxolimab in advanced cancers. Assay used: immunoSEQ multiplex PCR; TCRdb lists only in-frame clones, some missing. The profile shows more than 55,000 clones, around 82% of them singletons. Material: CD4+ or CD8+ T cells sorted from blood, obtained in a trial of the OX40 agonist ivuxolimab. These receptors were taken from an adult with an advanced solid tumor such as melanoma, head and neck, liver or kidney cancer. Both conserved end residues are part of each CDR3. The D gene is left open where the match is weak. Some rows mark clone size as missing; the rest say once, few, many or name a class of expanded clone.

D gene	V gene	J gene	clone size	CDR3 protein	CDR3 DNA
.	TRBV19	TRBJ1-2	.	CASEQGRGYTF	TGTGCCAGTGAACAGGGAAGAGGCTACACCTTC
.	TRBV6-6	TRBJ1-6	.	CASSYSIGGRSPLHF	TGTGCCAGCAGTTACTCGATCGGCGGGCGCTCACCCCTCCACTTT
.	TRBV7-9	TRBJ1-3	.	CASSLGVGTNTIYF	TGTGCCAGCAGCTTAGGAGTCGGCACAAACACCATATATTTT
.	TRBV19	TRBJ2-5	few	CASSFGFQETQYF	TGTGCCAGTAGTTTTGGGTTCCAAGAGACCCAGTACTTC
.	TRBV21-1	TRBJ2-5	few	CASRGLVGETQYF	TGTGCCAGCAGGGGACTAGTGGGGGAGACCCAGTACTTC
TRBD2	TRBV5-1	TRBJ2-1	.	CASSLGTSGRGIDEQFF	TGCGCCAGCAGCCTGGGGACTAGCGGGAGGGGAATAGATGAGCAGTTCTTC
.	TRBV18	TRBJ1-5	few	CASSQGNQPQHF	TGTGCCAGCTCACAGGGCAATCAGCCCCAGCATTTT
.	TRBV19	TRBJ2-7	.	CASSIARSYEQYF	TGTGCCAGTAGTATAGCCAGATCCTACGAGCAGTACTTC
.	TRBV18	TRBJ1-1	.	CASSPFGEGNTEAFF	TGTGCCAGCTCACCATTCGGGGAGGGGAACACTGAAGCTTTCTTT
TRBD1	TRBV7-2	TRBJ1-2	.	CASTLDRATKYGYTF	TGTGCCAGCACCCTTGACAGGGCCACTAAATATGGCTACACCTTC
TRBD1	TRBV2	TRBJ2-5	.	CASSLAGTGGQETQYF	TGTGCCAGCAGCTTAGCCGGGACAGGGGGACAAGAGACCCAGTACTTC
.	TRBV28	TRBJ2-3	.	CASSLRRMATDTQYF	TGTGCCAGCAGTTTAAGACGAATGGCCACAGATACGCAGTATTTT
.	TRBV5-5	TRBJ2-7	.	CASSPVRNNDEQYF	TGTGCCAGCAGCCCCGTCCGGAACAACGACGAGCAGTACTTC
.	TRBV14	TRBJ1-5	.	CASSPNGNQPQHF	TGTGCCAGCAGCCCTAATGGCAATCAGCCCCAGCATTTT
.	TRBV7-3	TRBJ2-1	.	CASSPQGRNEQFF	TGTGCCAGCAGTCCACAGGGAAGGAATGAGCAGTTCTTC
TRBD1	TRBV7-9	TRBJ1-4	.	CASSPDRSNEKLFF	TGTGCCAGCAGCCCGGACAGGAGTAATGAAAAACTGTTTTTT
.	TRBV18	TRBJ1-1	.	CASSREDDTEAFF	TGTGCCAGCTCACGGGAGGATGACACTGAAGCTTTCTTT
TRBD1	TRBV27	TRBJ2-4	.	CASRVWDRPNGAKNIQYF	TGTGCCAGCCGTGTGTGGGACAGGCCAAACGGGGCCAAAAACATTCAGTACTTC
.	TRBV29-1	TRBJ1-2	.	CSVEVGSDGYTF	TGCAGCGTTGAAGTGGGGTCTGATGGCTACACCTTC
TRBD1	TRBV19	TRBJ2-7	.	CASSARDSYEQYF	TGTGCCAGTAGCGCCCGGGACAGCTACGAGCAGTACTTC
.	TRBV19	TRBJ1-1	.	CASSIGGMNTEAFF	TGTGCCAGTAGTATCGGAGGGATGAACACTGAAGCTTTCTTT
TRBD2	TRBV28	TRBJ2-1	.	CASSSLGLAGALAPYYNEQFF	TGTGCCAGCAGTTCGCTTGGACTAGCGGGAGCTCTAGCCCCCTACTACAATGAGCAGTTCTTC
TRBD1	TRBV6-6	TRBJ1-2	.	CASRTGGSGYTF	TGTGCCAGCAGGACAGGGGGATCTGGCTACACCTTC
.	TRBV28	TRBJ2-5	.	CASSSQGAAETQYF	TGTGCCAGCAGTTCCCAAGGGGCGGCGGAGACCCAGTACTTC
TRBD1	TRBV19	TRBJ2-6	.	CASRWGTGVFRPGANVLTF	TGTGCCAGTAGGTGGGGGACAGGGGTGTTTAGGCCTGGGGCCAACGTCCTGACTTTC
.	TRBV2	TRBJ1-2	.	CASSESAANYGYTF	TGTGCCAGCAGTGAATCGGCAGCTAACTATGGCTACACCTTC
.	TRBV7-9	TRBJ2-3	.	CASRDPPWGADTQYF	TGTGCCAGCAGGGACCCCCCGTGGGGCGCAGATACGCAGTATTTT
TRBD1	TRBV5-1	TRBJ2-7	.	CASSSFGTVGGEQYF	TGCGCCAGCAGCTCCTTCGGGACAGTCGGCGGCGAGCAGTACTTC
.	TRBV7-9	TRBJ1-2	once	CAISLTQNYGYTF	TGTGCCATCTCCCTGACACAGAACTATGGCTACACCTTC
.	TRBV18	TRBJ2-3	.	CASSPTRYPDTQYF	TGTGCCAGCTCACCAACTCGGTATCCAGATACGCAGTATTTT
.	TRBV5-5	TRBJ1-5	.	CASSPVPASNQPQHF	TGTGCCAGCAGCCCAGTCCCGGCCTCCAATCAGCCCCAGCATTTT
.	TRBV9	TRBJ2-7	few	CASSWTPAYEQYF	TGTGCCAGCAGTTGGACACCCGCCTACGAGCAGTACTTC
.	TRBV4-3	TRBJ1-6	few	CASSQGAGGLGSPLHF	TGCGCCAGCAGCCAAGGGGCCGGGGGGCTAGGTTCACCCCTCCACTTT
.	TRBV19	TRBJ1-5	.	CASRGAEYQPQHF	TGTGCCAGTAGAGGCGCGGAGTATCAGCCCCAGCATTTT
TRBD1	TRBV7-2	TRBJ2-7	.	CASSLGTGTRSAQYF	TGTGCCAGCAGCTTAGGGACAGGGACCCGTTCGGCGCAGTACTTC